Below are 29 T cell receptor beta chains sequenced from a single sample in a study of control samples from healthy donors and cancer patients. Data came from immunoSEQ multiplex PCR; TCRdb stores just in-frame clones and leaves some out. The table has some 150,000 clones, about 89% seen once. The sequenced sample consisted of blood. The receptors shown here come from a young man in good health.

The rearrangement uses TRBV15 and TRBJ1-5; D unresolved. The CDR3 spans 14 residues. The germline V gene encodes CDR1 LNHNV and CDR2 YYDKDF (reference sequence). Trimming pared 5 bases from V and 3 bases from J, leaving 11 bases between. The CDR3 sequence is CATSARGYNQPQHF. The CDR3 DNA reads TGTGCCACCAGCGCCCGGGGATACAATCAGCCCCAGCATTTT.

The V gene is TRBV6-4, the J gene TRBJ1-2; D is perhaps TRBD1 (5 bases). The CDR3 has 14 residues. V shed 6 bases and J shed 0 bases, with 11 bases lying between them. Germline values: CDR1 MRHNA, CDR2 SNTAGT. For the CDR3, the DNA is TGTGCCAGCAGCCCTGGGGGTTCTAACTATGGCTACACCTTC. This sequence encodes CASSPGGSNYGYTF.

The V gene is TRBV13, the J gene TRBJ2-1; no clear D gene. The CDR3 runs to 13 residues. Deletions cut 0 bases from V and 6 bases from J, with 6 bases between. CDR1 and CDR2 from the germline V gene are PRHDT and FYEKMQ (reference sequence). CDR3 sequence: CASSLGSSNEQFF. For the CDR3, the DNA is TGTGCCAGCAGCTTAGGGTCTAGCAATGAGCAGTTCTTC. Using reference TRBV13 and TRBJ2-1 for the parts outside the CDR3, the full variable domain is AAGVIQSPRHLIKEKRETATLKCYPIPRHDTVYWYQQGPGQDPQFLISFYEKMQSDKGSIPDRFSAQQFSDYHSELNMSSLELGDSALYFCASSLGSSNEQFFGPGTRLTVL.

The chain employs TRBV7-9 and TRBJ1-1, with 8 nucleotides matching TRBD1. The germline V gene encodes CDR1 SEHNR and CDR2 FQNEAQ (reference sequence). The length of the CDR3 is 15 residues. With 5 bases clipped from V and 7 bases from J, the junction kept 12 bases outside the gene matches. CDR3 sequence reads: CASSPRTGKLYEAFF. Written as DNA, the CDR3 is TGTGCCAGCAGCCCAAGGACAGGGAAGTTGTATGAAGCTTTCTTT.

This chain connects TRBV9 to TRBJ2-7; 8 positions match TRBD1. This CDR3 is 14 amino acids long. From germline, CDR1 is SGDLS and CDR2 YYNGEE. The V and J ends lost 1 base and 5 bases, in that order; junction bases with no gene match: 5. CDR3 protein: CASSVSLDRDEQYF. The CDR3 nucleotides are TGTGCCAGCAGCGTATCCTTGGACAGGGACGAGCAGTACTTC.

As for this clone: Other DNA sequences in the sample encode the same CDR3. The V and J genes are TRBV20-1 and TRBJ2-2; D not certain. This CDR3 region has 11 residues. CDR1 is DFQATT, CDR2 SNEGSKA, per germline (reference sequence). Trimming left V 1 base short and J 7 bases short, with 4 bases between. The CDR3 DNA is TGCAGTGCTAGAGTTGTCGGGGAGCTGTTTTTT. Translating it yields CSARVVGELFF.

The gene calls are TRBV18 and TRBJ1-1; no firm D call. Germline assignment: CDR1 KGHSH and CDR2 LQKENI. There are 14 residues in the CDR3. V dropped 3 bases and J dropped 6 bases, with 14 bases sitting between them. Here the CDR3 reads CASSPNGLHAEAFF. The DNA of the CDR3 is TGTGCCAGCTCACCTAATGGGTTGCACGCTGAAGCTTTCTTT.

This CDR3 reads CASTEQGSGELFF. The CDR3 DNA reads as TGTGCCAGCACCGAACAGGGATCCGGGGAGCTGTTTTTT. The V call is TRBV6-6, the J call TRBJ2-2, with D perhaps TRBD1 (6 bases). The CDR3 has 13 amino acids. Germline CDR1 is MNHNY and CDR2 is SVGAGI (reference sequence). With 7 bases removed from V and 6 bases from J, the gap between germline ends came to 12 bases.

This clone was counted between two and nine times. The J gene is TRBJ2-5, the V gene TRBV10-3; TRBD2 aligns across 7 bases. J was trimmed by 2 bases and V by 3 bases; bases with no gene match: 3. The CDR3 spans 14 residues. Germline V gene sequence: CDR1 ENHRY, CDR2 SYGVKD. The CDR3 protein is CAISEGLVQETQYF. CDR3 DNA sequence: TGTGCCATCAGTGAAGGACTAGTACAAGAGACCCAGTACTTC.

This chain links TRBV9 with TRBJ1-4, with 7 bases aligning to TRBD1. This CDR3 contains 15 residues. Trimming cost V 4 bases and J 3 bases; bases outside gene matches: 6. CDR1 and CDR2 (germline): SGDLS, YYNGEE. CDR3: CASSLRQGPNEKLFF. The CDR3 DNA reads TGTGCCAGCAGCCTCAGACAGGGTCCTAATGAAAAACTGTTTTTT.

The CDR3 sequence: CASNSLADEQFF. The CDR3 DNA reads TGTGCCAGCAACTCCCTAGCGGATGAGCAGTTCTTC. This chain uses TRBV11-2 with TRBJ2-1, with 7 nucleotides matching TRBD2. This CDR3 region has 12 residues. J was trimmed by 8 bases and V by 7 bases; bases with no gene match: 5. Germline-derived CDR1 and CDR2 are SGHAT and FQNNGV.

The chain uses TRBV18 and TRBJ2-7; D may be TRBD1 or TRBD2 (5 bases each). Trimming left V 2 bases short and J 2 bases short, with 10 bases between. The germline V gene encodes CDR1 KGHSH and CDR2 LQKENI. The CDR3 covers 14 residues. CDR3 region: CASSPRDPPYEQYF. The CDR3 DNA reads TGTGCCAGCTCACCAAGGGACCCCCCCTACGAGCAGTACTTC.

The chain joins TRBV6-5 to TRBJ2-7, with TRBD1 matching over 10 bases. Germline V gene sequence: CDR1 MNHEY, CDR2 SVGAGI. The CDR3 consists of 16 residues. The trim removed 1 base at V and 5 bases at J, leaving 8 bases unmatched. CDR3 coding DNA: TGTGCCAGCAGTTACTTACCGGGACAGGGGTTCCACGAGCAGTACTTC. It encodes CASSYLPGQGFHEQYF.

The chain uses TRBV5-6 and TRBJ1-1; D gene uncertain. V lost 0 bases and J lost 4, with 7 bases in between. The germline V gene encodes CDR1 SGHDT and CDR2 YYEEEE. The CDR3 extends over 13 amino acids. The CDR3 is CASSLAPGTEAFF. For the CDR3, the DNA is TGTGCCAGCAGCTTGGCCCCAGGCACTGAAGCTTTCTTT.

The chain is built from TRBV6-4 and TRBJ1-2; D remains ambiguous. V dropped 2 bases and J dropped 2 bases, with 6 bases sitting between them. The CDR3 runs 13 residues. Germline CDR1 reads MRHNA; CDR2 reads SNTAGT. The CDR3: CASSDRPNYGYTF. The CDR3 coding sequence is TGTGCCAGCAGTGACCGACCGAACTATGGCTACACCTTC.

V usage is TRBV12-5 and J usage is TRBJ2-7; D may be TRBD2 (5 bases). From germline, CDR1 is LGHNT and CDR2 FRNRAP. The V end lost 6 bases, the J end lost 5 bases, and 11 bases lay between the germline ends. This CDR3 spans 12 amino acids. Here the CDR3 reads CASGRGSDEQYF. The CDR3 DNA reads as TGTGCTAGTGGCAGAGGTAGCGACGAGCAGTACTTC.

This rearrangement joins TRBV12-3 or TRBV12-4 to TRBJ1-2, with 7 bases identical to TRBD1. The V segment lost 6 bases and the J segment 6 bases; nucleotides outside the gene matches: 7. The CDR3 is 13 residues long. CDR3 residues: CASSQGTAHGYTF. The DNA of the CDR3 is TGTGCCAGCAGCCAAGGGACAGCCCATGGCTACACCTTC.

The chain joins TRBV4-2 to TRBJ2-5; 10 bases fit TRBD1. Germline V CDR1 and CDR2: LGHNA, YNFKEQ. V shed 5 bases and J 5 bases; nucleotides not matched to a gene: 8. This CDR3 spans 15 amino acids. The CDR3 DNA reads as TGTGCCAGCAGCGGCGGACAGGGGGATTCGGAGACCCAGTACTTC. This encodes CASSGGQGDSETQYF.

This sequence joins TRBV7-2 and TRBJ2-7; D perhaps matches TRBD2 (5 bases). V was pared by 1 base and J by 2 bases, with 15 bases between. Per germline, CDR1 SGHTA and CDR2 FQGNSA. There are 16 residues in the CDR3. The CDR3 region has the DNA TGTGCCAGCAGCTTAGTTTTCGGGGTCAAGCCCTACGAGCAGTACTTC. It codes for CASSLVFGVKPYEQYF.

The chain carries TRBV7-9 and TRBJ2-3; D unclear. The CDR3 covers 14 residues. The V and J ends lost 5 bases and 0 bases respectively, with 9 bases between them. Germline assignment: CDR1 SEHNR and CDR2 FQNEAQ (reference sequence). The CDR3 nucleotides are TGTGCCAGCAGCCCGAGCGTTAGCACAGATACGCAGTATTTT. Translation gives CASSPSVSTDTQYF.

This rearrangement joins TRBV5-1 to TRBJ2-2; perhaps TRBD1 as D (5 bases). This CDR3 comprises 15 residues. Looked up from germline, CDR1 is SGHRS and CDR2 is YFSETQ. V was clipped by 2 bases and J by 1 base, with 9 bases between them. The CDR3 DNA is TGCGCCAGCAGCTTCGGGCAGGGGAACACCGGGGAGCTGTTTTTT. Protein sequence: CASSFGQGNTGELFF.

The J gene is TRBJ1-6, the V gene TRBV10-1; 10 bases match TRBD1. Germline V gives CDR1 WNHNN, CDR2 SYGVQD (reference sequence). The CDR3 has 16 residues. After removal of 0 bases from V and 8 bases from J, the junction contained 4 bases not matched to a gene. Here the CDR3 DNA reads TGCGCCAGCAGTGAGTCCGGGACAGGGGTAGATTCACCCCTCCACTTT. Translating gives CASSESGTGVDSPLHF.

This chain joins TRBV14 and TRBJ2-7, with 7 bases fitting TRBD1. Unmatched junction bases numbered 2, after V lost 0 bases and J lost 0 bases. CDR3 length: 15 amino acids. Germline CDR1 is SGHDN and CDR2 is FVKESK. This CDR3 is CASSQDDRASYEQYF. CDR3 nucleotide sequence: TGTGCCAGCAGCCAAGACGACAGGGCCTCCTACGAGCAGTACTTC.

This sequence joins TRBV6-6 and TRBJ1-1; 7 positions match TRBD1. V lost 2 bases and J lost 5; bases outside the gene matches: 11. The germline gives CDR1 MNHNY, CDR2 SVGAGI (reference sequence). The CDR3 is made up of 16 amino acids. The CDR3 sequence: CASSYPGQAVGTEAFF. In DNA, the CDR3 is TGTGCCAGCAGTTACCCCGGACAGGCCGTGGGGACTGAAGCTTTCTTT.

The chain joins TRBV7-9 to TRBJ1-2, with D unclear. This CDR3 region has 13 residues. Trimming pared 3 bases from V and 2 bases from J, leaving 7 bases between. Germline CDR1 SEHNR, CDR2 FQNEAQ (reference sequence). The CDR3: CASSFLGNYGYTF. The CDR3 DNA sequence: TGTGCCAGCAGCTTTCTCGGAAACTATGGCTACACCTTC.

The V gene is TRBV19, the J gene TRBJ1-3, with TRBD1 identical over 7 bases. V was clipped by 6 bases and J by 0 bases; unmatched bases: 5. The CDR3 loop spans 15 amino acids. Germline values: CDR1 LNHDA, CDR2 SQIVND (reference sequence). CDR3: CASRPTGDSGNTIYF. The CDR3, as DNA: TGTGCCAGTAGGCCCACAGGGGACTCTGGAAACACCATATATTTT.

This chain connects TRBV7-3 to TRBJ1-1; D call uncertain. Trimming cost V 4 bases and J 0 bases, with 9 bases left between them. The length of the CDR3 is 14 residues. Per the germline V gene, CDR1 is SGHTA and CDR2 is FQGTGA. For the CDR3, the DNA is TGTGCCAGCAGCTCCGGGATTTTGAACACTGAAGCTTTCTTT. It specifies CASSSGILNTEAFF.

This chain connects TRBV10-2 to TRBJ1-3; weak D call: TRBD1 (6 bases). CDR1 and CDR2 (germline): WSHSY, SAAADI. There are 15 residues in the CDR3. V lost 2 bases to trimming and J lost 0 bases, with 8 bases between them. As DNA, the CDR3 is TGCGCCAGCAGTGAGCAGGGGACCTCTGGAAACACCATATATTTT. Translating gives CASSEQGTSGNTIYF.

This chain joins TRBV4-3 and TRBJ2-7, with D perhaps TRBD2 (7 bases). Per the germline V gene, CDR1 is LGHNA and CDR2 is YSLEER. V was cut by 0 bases and J by 2 bases, with 14 bases left in between. The CDR3 loop spans 16 amino acids. The CDR3 DNA is TGCGCCAGCAGCCAAGAGGTGGGGGGGCTAACCTACGAGCAGTACTTC. The encoded protein is CASSQEVGGLTYEQYF.